This T cell receptor beta chain was identified during a study of shared clonotypes between healthy human individuals. The study's findings and limits: Naive subsets typically showed greater estimated richness than memory subsets.

Remarks on this clone: Its antigen is undetermined.

The trim removed 0 bases at V and 7 bases at J, leaving 12 bases unmatched. Germline V CDR1 and CDR2: LNHNV, YYDKDF (reference sequence). CDR3 length: 17 amino acids. Libraries were prepared by immunoSEQ multiplex PCR; TCRdb keeps only in-frame clonotypes and omits some of them. The table includes hundreds of thousands of clones, about 70% detected once. This TCR derives from a man aged 30-40 years in good health. V gene TRBV15 combines with J gene TRBJ2-1, with 7 positions matching TRBD1. The sequencing input was memory CD4+ T cells sorted from blood. Subset reported: CD45RA-negative fraction. CDR3 DNA: TGTGCCACCAGCAGAGATCCGCCAAGGGGGCGTGGTAATGAGCAGTTCTTC. This sequence encodes CATSRDPPRGRGNEQFF.